The sequence of this TCR beta chain was determined in a study of PD-1 blockade in classical Hodgkin lymphoma. The time point here: newly diagnosed, previously untreated cHL patient sample. Using magnetic negative selection, the CD4+ T cells were separated out of thawed PBMCs. Comparator PBMCs were from newly diagnosed, untreated classical Hodgkin lymphoma. Broader study findings: Whatever underlies the repertoire differences (possibly disease activity or prior therapy) remains undefined.

On this clone: Antigen unknown.

The method was immunoSEQ multiplex PCR; TCRdb's version includes in-frame clones alone and lacks a portion of them. The sample shows tens of thousands of clones, 90% to 95% of them seen only once. Sequenced material: CD4+ T cells from blood. The sequence came from a human donor with classical Hodgkin lymphoma.

CDR3 loop: CASGGGQITKEQYF. In DNA form, the CDR3 reads TGTGCCAGCGGGGGGGGACAGATAACTAAAGAGCAGTACTTC. The chain joins TRBV6-5 to TRBJ2-7; D is possibly TRBD1 or TRBD2 (7 bases each). This CDR3 spans 14 amino acids. V lost 8 bases and J lost 7, with 21 bases in between. CDR1 is MNHEY and CDR2 is SVGAGI in the germline V gene.